Included here is one T cell receptor (beta chain) sequence, with context. Its antigen is not identified. The data are from a study of T cell responses to AZD1222 COVID-19 vaccine. Turning to the study itself: Timing groups of about 4 and about 12 weeks for second doses were pooled. Findings and limits, study-wide: A rise in Spike-specific TCR breadth and depth followed two AZD1222 doses.

The CDR3 consists of 15 residues. From germline, CDR1 is MNHEY and CDR2 SVGAGI. The ends lost 6 bases at V and 4 bases at J; junction bases unmatched: 5. Only in-frame clones appear in the TCRdb table, and some are missing; sequencing was by immunoSEQ multiplex PCR. The sample includes approximately 150,000 clones, approximately 90% of them seen just once. The sequencing here drew on peripheral blood, taken on day 0 of AZD1222 vaccination. This sequence joins TRBV6-5 and TRBJ2-3, with TRBD2 matching over 12 bases. This receptor was identified in an adult in good health. The CDR3 sequence is CASRLAGGPADTQYF. In DNA, the CDR3 is TGTGCCAGCAGGCTAGCGGGGGGGCCGGCAGATACGCAGTATTTT.